Listed below are T cell receptor beta chains from one sample, sequenced in a study of molecular identifiers for immune sequencing clone quantification. TCRdb re-derived calls from the PCR reads in MiXCR, one entry per CDR3 protein. This table holds about half a million distinct CDR3 sequences, 20% to 25% found once. Sequenced input: naive CD8+ T cells from blood, with Jurkat cell RNA spiked in. The receptor source for this set is a human donor in good health. Some libraries in this study had Jurkat cell RNA spiked in. The CDR3 runs from the conserved cysteine through the conserved F or W. The D gene is left open where the match is weak. Expanded clones are given a class, and other clones once, few, many or no size at all.

J: TRBJ2-7
V: TRBV20-1
size: few
D: .
CDR3: CSARDRGLAYEQYF

J: TRBJ1-5
V: TRBV4-3
size: many
D: .
CDR3: CASSQENAFNQPQHF

J: TRBJ2-5
V: TRBV29-1
size: many
D: TRBD1
CDR3: CSVEMGQGGETQYF

J: TRBJ1-4
V: TRBV11-2
size: .
D: .
CDR3: CASSSVAEKLFF

J: TRBJ2-3
V: TRBV7-9
size: .
D: .
CDR3: CTSSLGSTDTQYF

J: TRBJ2-7
V: TRBV20-1
size: many
D: .
CDR3: CSASGYSSYEQYF

J: TRBJ2-1
V: TRBV4-1
size: many
D: .
CDR3: CASSQEPGDSYNEQFF

J: TRBJ2-6
V: TRBV7-6
size: .
D: TRBD1
CDR3: CASSLVGTGGAGANVLTF

J: TRBJ2-7
V: TRBV6-2/TRBV6-3
size: .
D: .
CDR3: CASSLGFSLSYEQYF

J: TRBJ2-3
V: TRBV12-3/TRBV12-4
size: .
D: TRBD1
CDR3: CASSLKNVRQGAWTDTQYF

J: TRBJ2-3
V: TRBV19
size: .
D: .
CDR3: CASSIIGTDTQYF

J: TRBJ1-5
V: TRBV7-2
size: .
D: TRBD1
CDR3: CASSLALSPPRGQGARNQPQHF

J: TRBJ2-3
V: TRBV7-9
size: few
D: .
CDR3: CASRQIAGVRTDTQYF

J: TRBJ2-3
V: TRBV7-2
size: many
D: TRBD2
CDR3: CASSPWTSGGDTQYF

J: TRBJ2-1
V: TRBV4-3
size: .
D: TRBD1
CDR3: CASSHGTDTYNEQFF